The rows below give T cell receptor beta chains drawn from one sample of a study of CD8 T cells in ankylosing spondylitis. TCRdb used MiXCR to reprocess the 5' RACE reads, holding one entry per CDR3 protein. The table lists about 450,000 distinct CDR3 sequences, about 25% of them singletons, with 0.75% to 0.9% in the top ten. What was sequenced was blood, either unsorted or a sorted T cell fraction (not recorded which). These receptor sequences come from a male donor with ankylosing spondylitis. The CDR3 runs from the conserved cysteine through the conserved F or W. D genes are given only for firm matches. Only part of the rows carry a size: once, few, many, or a class if the clone is expanded.

. . TRBJ2-3 TRBV29-1 CSVPSPGTDTQYF TGCAGCGTTCCCAGCCCTGGCACAGATACGCAGTATTTT
. . TRBJ2-3 TRBV29-1 CSVLGLLTDTQYF TGCAGCGTCCTAGGACTACTCACAGATACGCAGTATTTT
. . TRBJ1-3 TRBV18 CASSPRADSSGNTIYF TGTGCCAGCTCACCACGGGCGGACAGCTCTGGAAACACCATATATTTT
few TRBD2 TRBJ2-1 TRBV7-6 CASSLGFGLASNEQFF TGTGCCAGCAGCTTAGGGTTCGGACTAGCATCCAATGAGCAGTTCTTC
few TRBD2 TRBJ2-3 TRBV7-2 CASSQRGSGSGADTQYF TGTGCCAGCAGCCAGAGGGGGAGCGGGAGTGGTGCAGATACGCAGTATTTT
. TRBD1 TRBJ1-6 TRBV27 CASSPGQNNSPLHF TGTGCCAGCAGCCCGGGACAGAATAATTCACCCCTCCACTTT
. . TRBJ1-6 TRBV11-2 CASSLDGGGRHSPLHF TGTGCCAGCAGCTTAGATGGCGGGGGGCGGCATTCACCCCTCCACTTT
few TRBD2 TRBJ2-2 TRBV11-2 CASRVAGGITGELFF TGTGCCAGCAGGGTGGCGGGAGGAATTACCGGGGAGCTGTTTTTT
. TRBD1 TRBJ1-1 TRBV2 CASSRDRANTEAFF TGTGCCAGCAGTCGCGACAGGGCGAACACTGAAGCTTTCTTT
. . TRBJ1-5 TRBV20-1 CSAREGRFRGQPQHF TGCAGTGCTAGAGAGGGCAGGTTCAGGGGCCAGCCCCAGCATTTT
. . TRBJ2-1 TRBV11-2 CASSLGPIAYNEQFF TGTGCCAGCAGCTTAGGGCCCATAGCTTACAATGAGCAGTTCTTC
. TRBD2 TRBJ2-1 TRBV14 CASSQRRGVLAGDEQFF TGTGCCAGCAGCCAACGAAGGGGAGTACTAGCGGGAGACGAGCAGTTCTTC
few TRBD1 TRBJ1-1 TRBV5-6 CASSSTGAPNTEAFF TGTGCCAGCAGCTCGACAGGGGCCCCGAACACTGAAGCTTTCTTT
few TRBD1 TRBJ1-1 TRBV11-2 CASSKSWTGVNTEAFF TGTGCCAGCAGCAAATCCTGGACAGGGGTTAACACTGAAGCTTTCTTT
. . TRBJ1-5 TRBV12-3/TRBV12-4 CASHGGGSGNQPQHF TGTGCCAGTCATGGGGGGGGTAGTGGCAATCAGCCCCAGCATTTT
few TRBD2 TRBJ2-2 TRBV5-1 CASSRTSGPQGGELFF TGCGCCAGCAGCCGGACTAGCGGTCCCCAGGGCGGGGAGCTGTTTTTT
few TRBD2 TRBJ2-2 TRBV5-1 CASSLQATSGTGELFF TGCGCCAGCAGCTTGCAGGCGACTAGCGGGACCGGGGAGCTGTTTTTT
few . TRBJ2-1 TRBV12-3/TRBV12-4 CASSFTDTYNEQFF TGTGCCAGCAGTTTCACAGATACTTACAATGAGCAGTTCTTC
few TRBD2 TRBJ2-2 TRBV9 CASSPLAGRNTGELFF TGTGCCAGCAGCCCTCTAGCGGGAAGGAACACCGGGGAGCTGTTTTTT
many . TRBJ2-1 TRBV3-1 CASSQDRGNEQFF TGCGCCAGCAGCCAAGATCGGGGCAATGAGCAGTTCTTC
. . TRBJ1-4 TRBV5-6 CASSRGPANEKLFF TGTGCCAGCAGCCGGGGGCCGGCTAATGAAAAACTGTTTTTT
few TRBD1 TRBJ1-6 TRBV15 CATSRARQGHSPLHF TGTGCCACCAGCAGAGCAAGACAGGGTCATTCACCCCTCCACTTT